This T cell receptor (beta chain) was recovered during a study of T-cell memory formation after mild COVID-19 (dated by TCRdb to 2020 to 2023). Some background on the complete study: Most TCR sequence clusters were specific to one of the two donors. The cohort comprised two young, previously healthy adult volunteers, one female and one male. In a couple of donors, T-cell clones that expanded and contracted after mild COVID-19 were tracked by sequencing TCRalpha and TCRbeta repertoires over time. The full study reports these points: SARS-CoV-2 specificity of the second-wave clones peaking on day 37 was not confirmed. Contracting CD4+ clones were found mainly in CM and EM memory subsets, while CD8+ clones were enriched in EMRA. Some responding clones were found in pre-infection memory, which suggests that pre-existing cross-reactive memory T cells took part in the SARS-CoV-2 response. The study covered only a couple of mild cases, and larger cohorts including severe cases with pre-infection samples were considered necessary. From day 15 to 85, contracting clones showed balanced CD4/CD8 phenotypes, whereas a second wave of clones that expanded from day 15 to 37 leaned towards CD4+.

As concerns this clonotype: What antigen it recognizes has not been identified. Base qualities were left out, and no much larger clone turns up one base away.

TCRdb names Illumina NovaSeq 6000 as the instrument used. cDNA libraries for TCRalpha and TCRbeta were prepared by 5'RACE using constant-segment primers, with sample barcodes and unique molecular identifiers added. Trizol reagent was used to extract RNA from every sample. Library amplification was performed in two PCR steps, and a second sample barcode and Illumina TruSeq adapters were introduced in the second step. Sequencing of the libraries was done on an Illumina NovaSeq, producing 2 x 150 bp paired-end reads. As for the authors' bioinformatics: With migec v1.2.7, reads were demultiplexed and then collapsed into UMI-guided consensus sequences. Using mixcr v2.1.11, the UMI consensuses were aligned to TRA and TRB V and J templates and assembled into clonotypes. Expanded or contracted clonotypes were those called significant by both edgeR and NoisET, with noise models trained on biological replicates. For edgeR calls, the cutoffs were a false discovery rate-adjusted p below 0.01 and a log2 fold-change threshold of 1. PCA with hierarchical clustering of max-normalized trajectories of the 1000 most abundant clonotypes was used as exploratory dynamics analysis. Each responding clone was given a CD4 or CD8 phenotype based on the CD4+ and CD8+ repertoires, which had been sequenced separately. The raw public data were reprocessed by TCRdb itself: fastp quality trimming at Q25, MiXCR clonotype calling, in-frame beta chains only. Under each unique CDR3 protein, matching rows form one entry showing the most common genes and DNA. These V and J calls derive from TCRdb rather than the authors' analysis. In this sample the table shows about 290,000 distinct CDR3 sequences, 15% to 20% of which occur a single time. About a fifth of the sample is held by the ten biggest clonotypes.

Trimming accounts for 6 bases at V and 3 bases at J, while the number of junction bases matched to no gene is 10. The CDR3 starts with the cysteine, ends with the phenylalanine, and has 16 residues. Of all the DNA, just the CDR3 is kept, 48 bases in frame from base 1. Looking up the germline V gene yields CDR1 MNHEY and CDR2 SVGAGI. Ficoll-Paque density gradient centrifugation was used to isolate PBMCs. This TCR was recovered from a man between 18 and 29 years old who had mild COVID-19 (a few samples of this study predate the infection). The sample titles of this study are shuffled in the database, so cell type and time point are left out; the donor was told from shared clones. The sample comprised PBMCs or a T cell subset sorted from them (not recorded which). The rearrangement joined TRBV6-5 to TRBJ1-5; 8 nucleotides in the junction match TRBD1. The DNA reads TGTGCCAGCAGCACGGCCTCGACAGGGGACAATCAGCCCCAGCATTTT. It specifies CASSTASTGDNQPQHF.